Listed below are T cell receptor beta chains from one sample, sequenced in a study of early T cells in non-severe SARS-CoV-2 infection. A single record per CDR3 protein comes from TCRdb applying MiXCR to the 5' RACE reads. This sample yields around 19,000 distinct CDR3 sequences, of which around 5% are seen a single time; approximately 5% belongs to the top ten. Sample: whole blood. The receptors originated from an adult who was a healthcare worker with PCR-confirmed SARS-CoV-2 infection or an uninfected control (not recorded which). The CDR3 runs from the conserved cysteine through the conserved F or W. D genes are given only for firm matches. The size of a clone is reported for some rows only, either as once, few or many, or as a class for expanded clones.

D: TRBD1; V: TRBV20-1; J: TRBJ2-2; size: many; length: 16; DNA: TGCAGTGCTAGAGATAGAACAGGGGGCGACACCGGGGAGCTGTTTTTT; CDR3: CSARDRTGGDTGELFF
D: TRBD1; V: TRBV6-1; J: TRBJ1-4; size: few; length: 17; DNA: TGTGCCAGCAGTGAAAGCGGGGGAGGGACAGCTAATGAAAAACTGTTTTTT; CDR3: CASSESGGGTANEKLFF
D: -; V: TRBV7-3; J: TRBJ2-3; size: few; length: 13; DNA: TGTGCCAGCAGCTCCACGAAAGGGGATACGCAGTATTTT; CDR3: CASSSTKGDTQYF
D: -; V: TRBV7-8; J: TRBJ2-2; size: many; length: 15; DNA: TGTGCCAGCAGCTCCGACAGGCGAGCCACCGGGGAGCTGTTTTTT; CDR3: CASSSDRRATGELFF
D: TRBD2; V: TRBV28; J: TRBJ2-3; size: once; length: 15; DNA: TGTGCCAGCCGGGGGGGAGCCGAGGGCACAGATACGCAGTATTTT; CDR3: CASRGGAEGTDTQYF
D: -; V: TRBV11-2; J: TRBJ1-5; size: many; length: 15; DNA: TGTGCCAGCAGCTTAGTCGGGTATAGCAATCAGCCCCAGCATTTT; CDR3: CASSLVGYSNQPQHF
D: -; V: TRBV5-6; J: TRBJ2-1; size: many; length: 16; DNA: TGTGCCAGCAGCTTGGTTGGGTTCGAGGGGAACAATGAGCAGTTCTTC; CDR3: CASSLVGFEGNNEQFF
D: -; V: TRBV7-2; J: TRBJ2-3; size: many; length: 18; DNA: TGTGCCAGCAGCTTAGGGGGGCGGCGGGGACCTAGCACAGATACGCAGTATTTT; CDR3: CASSLGGRRGPSTDTQYF
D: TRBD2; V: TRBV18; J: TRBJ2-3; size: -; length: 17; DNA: TGTGCCAGCTCACGGACCGGGACTAGGGAGCTCACAGATACGCAGTATTTT; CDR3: CASSRTGTRELTDTQYF
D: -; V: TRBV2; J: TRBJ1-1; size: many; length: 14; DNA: TGTGCCAGCAGAACTTCAGGGGTAAACACTGAAGCTTTCTTT; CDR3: CASRTSGVNTEAFF
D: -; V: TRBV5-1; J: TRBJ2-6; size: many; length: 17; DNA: TGCGCCAGCAGCCCGAGGGAAACAGGTCGGGGGGCCAACGTCCTGACTTTC; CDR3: CASSPRETGRGANVLTF
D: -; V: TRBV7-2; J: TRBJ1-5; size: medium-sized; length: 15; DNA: TGTGCCAGCAGCTTAGCCGGACAGCTAAATCAGCCCCAGCATTTT; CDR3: CASSLAGQLNQPQHF
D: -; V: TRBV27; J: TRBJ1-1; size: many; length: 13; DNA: TGTGCCAGCAGCCCTACGGGGGCGGATGAAGCTTTCTTT; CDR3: CASSPTGADEAFF
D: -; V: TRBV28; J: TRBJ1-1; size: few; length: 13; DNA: TGTGCCAGCACCTTCCTGAGGGGCTCTGAAGCTTTCTTT; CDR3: CASTFLRGSEAFF
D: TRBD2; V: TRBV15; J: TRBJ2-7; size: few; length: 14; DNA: TGTGCCACCAGCAGAGACCGAGCGGGAGAGGAGCAGTACTTC; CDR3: CATSRDRAGEEQYF
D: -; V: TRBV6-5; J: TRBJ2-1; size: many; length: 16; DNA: TGTGCCAGCAGTTATTCCCTCACTCCCCATTACAATGAGCAGTTCTTC; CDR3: CASSYSLTPHYNEQFF
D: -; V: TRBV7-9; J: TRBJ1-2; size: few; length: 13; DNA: TGTGCCAGCAGTCCTCTAAGGGACTATGGCTACACCTTC; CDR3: CASSPLRDYGYTF